These 30 T cell receptor beta chains originate from one sample sequenced in a study of cytomegalovirus exposure and HLA in healthy donors. The protocol was immunoSEQ multiplex PCR, while the TCRdb copy is restricted to in-frame clones and leaves out a portion. The data show roughly 280,000 clones, with roughly 85% seen just once and 0.9% to 1.1% held by the top ten. The sample comprised PBMCs. The receptors derive from a woman aged 18-35 years in good health and CMV-seronegative.

V and J are TRBV9 and TRBJ1-2; D gene unclear. Between the trimmed V and J ends, which lost 0 bases and 4 bases, there was a span of 7 bases. Germline values: CDR1 SGDLS, CDR2 YYNGEE. This CDR3 is 13 amino acids long. The chain's CDR3 is CASSVVESYGYTF. The CDR3 DNA follows: TGTGCCAGCAGCGTAGTAGAGAGCTATGGCTACACCTTC.

The chain combines TRBV6-5 with TRBJ2-7, with 11 bases that match TRBD2. Germline CDR1 MNHEY, CDR2 SVGAGI. V shed 6 bases and J 4 bases; nucleotides not matched to a gene: 8. The CDR3 spans 15 residues. This CDR3 reads CASSGTSGGAYEQYF. CDR3 coding DNA: TGTGCCAGCAGCGGGACTAGCGGCGGAGCTTACGAGCAGTACTTC.

This clone has only a few counts. The chain couples TRBV19 to TRBJ1-5; D is perhaps TRBD1 (6 bases). CDR1 LNHDA and CDR2 SQIVND come from the germline V gene (reference sequence). V shed 1 base and J shed 6 bases, with 13 bases lying between them. This CDR3 spans 15 amino acids. As DNA, the CDR3 is TGTGCCAGTAGTATAGGGGCAGGGGCAATTCAGCCCCAGCATTTT. Translating it yields CASSIGAGAIQPQHF. The full variable domain, with the rest looked up from reference TRBV19 and TRBJ1-5, is DGGITQSPKYLFRKEGQNVTLSCEQNLNHDAMYWYRQDPGQGLRLIYYSQIVNDFQKGDIAEGYSVSREKKESFPLTVTSAQKNPTAFYLCASSIGAGAIQPQHFGDGTRLSIL.

The rearrangement joins TRBV19 to TRBJ1-5; 8 bases fit TRBD1. The CDR3 runs to 15 residues. Germline V gene data show CDR1 as LNHDA and CDR2 as SQIVND (reference sequence). With V trimmed by 4 bases and J by 5 bases, 7 bases remained unmatched. The CDR3 is CASSRTGIYDQPQHF. In nucleotides, the CDR3 is TGTGCCAGTAGTAGGACAGGGATTTACGATCAGCCCCAGCATTTT.

This rearrangement joins TRBV9 to TRBJ2-3; possible D gene TRBD1, 6 bases. Trimming cost V 6 bases and J 1 base, with 15 bases left between them. There are 15 residues in the CDR3. Germline-derived CDR1 and CDR2 are SGDLS and YYNGEE. The CDR3 nucleotides read TGTGCCAGCAACCTTCGGGACACCGGCACAGATACGCAGTATTTT. Amino acids: CASNLRDTGTDTQYF.

This clone was counted between two and nine times. V gene TRBV29-1 combines with J gene TRBJ1-2; the match to TRBD1 covers 7 bases. The germline V gene has CDR1 SQVTM and CDR2 ANQGSEA. Unmatched junction bases numbered 7, after V lost 4 bases and J lost 8 bases. The CDR3 length is 12 residues. CDR3 nucleotide sequence: TGCAGCGTTGGCAGGGGGTTGACGGGCTACACCTTC. This translates into CSVGRGLTGYTF.

The chain is built from TRBV12-5 and TRBJ1-2; D gene unclear. Germline assignment: CDR1 LGHNT and CDR2 FRNRAP. Trimming cost V 6 bases and J 2 bases, with 16 bases left between them. There are 15 residues in the CDR3. The chain's CDR3 is CASGLRAGRNYGYTF. CDR3 bases: TGTGCTAGTGGCCTGAGGGCAGGAAGGAACTATGGCTACACCTTC.

V and J are TRBV4-2 and TRBJ2-1; D is perhaps TRBD1 (6 bases). The germline V gene has CDR1 LGHNA and CDR2 YNFKEQ. CDR3 length: 17 residues. The V gene lost 3 bases and the J gene lost 0 bases, with 15 bases spanning the gap. The CDR3 is CASSHALGGSSYNEQFF. Here the CDR3 DNA reads TGTGCCAGCAGCCATGCCCTAGGGGGAAGCTCCTACAATGAGCAGTTCTTC.

This chain joins TRBV27 and TRBJ1-2; TRBD1 aligns across 9 bases. The CDR3 runs to 12 residues. The V segment lost 6 bases and the J segment 8 bases; nucleotides outside the gene matches: 4. Germline CDR1 MNHEY, CDR2 SMNVEV (reference sequence). CDR3 loop: CASRTGGRGYTF. Written as DNA, the CDR3 is TGTGCCAGCAGAACAGGGGGCAGGGGCTACACCTTC.

With regard to this clone: One end of the junction is discordant with germline, which a read error may explain. V gene TRBV14 combines with J gene TRBJ2-2, with D perhaps TRBD2 (6 bases). CDR1 is SGHDN and CDR2 is FVKESK in the germline V gene. This CDR3 comprises 15 residues. DNA of the CDR3: TGTGCCAGCAGCCAAACGGGACTGCCCACCAGGGAGCTGTTTTTT. Amino acids: CASSQTGLPTRELFF. The full variable domain, rest sourced from reference TRBV14 and TRBJ2-2, is EAGVTQFPSHSVIEKGQTVTLRCDPISGHDNLYWYRRVMGKEIKFLLHFVKESKQDESGMPNNRFLAERTGGTYSTLKVQPAELEDSGVYFCASSQTGLPTRELFFGEGSRLTVL.

In its sample, this clone was seen a few times. V and J are TRBV27 and TRBJ2-5; TRBD1 matches 7 bases. CDR1 and CDR2 (germline): MNHEY, SMNVEV (reference sequence). The CDR3 is made up of 15 amino acids. Germline trimming cut 0 bases from V and 1 base from J; bases unmatched to any gene: 2. CDR3 in amino acids: CASSLSRQGQETQYF. The CDR3 DNA reads as TGTGCCAGCAGTTTATCGAGACAGGGCCAAGAGACCCAGTACTTC.

Written as DNA, the CDR3 is TGTGCCAGCAGTTATTTGGTCAGGGAGACCCAGTACTTC. It codes for CASSYLVRETQYF. The V and J genes are TRBV6-5 and TRBJ2-5; D remains ambiguous. The CDR3 length is 13 residues. Germline V lookup: CDR1 MNHEY, CDR2 SVGAGI. Trimming took off 3 bases at V and 5 bases at J, with 10 bases between the two ends.

The gene calls are TRBV27 and TRBJ1-4, with a weak D call TRBD1 (5 bases). The CDR3 totals 17 residues. Germline V gives CDR1 MNHEY, CDR2 SMNVEV (reference sequence). The V and J ends lost 0 bases and 4 bases respectively, with 15 bases between them. CDR3 loop: CASSLSPPDSNNEKLFF. The CDR3, as DNA: TGTGCCAGCAGTTTATCCCCACCAGACAGTAATAATGAAAAACTGTTTTTT. Filled out from reference TRBV27 and TRBJ1-4, the complete variable domain reads EAQVTQNPRYLITVTGKKLTVTCSQNMNHEYMSWYRQDPGLGLRQIYYSMNVEVTDKGDVPEGYKVSRKEKRNFPLILESPSPNQTSLYFCASSLSPPDSNNEKLFFGSGTQLSVL.

The rearrangement links TRBV28 to TRBJ1-6; 7 nucleotides line up with TRBD1. Germline CDR1 MDHEN, CDR2 SYDVKM. V lost 3 bases to trimming and J lost 5 bases; unmatched junction nucleotides: 1. The CDR3 consists of 14 residues. CDR3 sequence: CASSLGQHNSPLHF. CDR3 in DNA: TGTGCCAGCAGTTTGGGACAGCATAATTCACCCCTCCACTTT.

The V gene is TRBV2, the J gene TRBJ1-2; TRBD1 aligns across 7 bases. Unmatched junction bases numbered 10, after V lost 6 bases and J lost 3 bases. The V gene's germline CDR1 is SNHLY and CDR2 FYNNEI. The CDR3 runs 15 residues. The CDR3 region is CASSLLTGSDYGYTF. In DNA, the CDR3 is TGTGCCAGCAGCCTGTTGACAGGGTCCGACTATGGCTACACCTTC.

The chain joins TRBV5-4 to TRBJ2-3; TRBD1 is a possible D gene (6 bases). Germline V gene lookup returns CDR1 SGHNT and CDR2 YYREEE (reference sequence). This CDR3 has 14 residues. Trimming shortened V by 2 bases and J by 6 bases, and 13 bases separated the two germline ends. The CDR3 nucleotides read TGTGCCAGCAGCTTAAACCAGGGGACCGATACGCAGTATTTT. Amino acids: CASSLNQGTDTQYF.

The rearrangement joins TRBV10-3 to TRBJ1-1; no definite D call. Trimming stripped 1 base from V and 4 bases from J, with 7 bases between. From germline, CDR1 is ENHRY and CDR2 SYGVKD. The CDR3 spans 13 residues. CDR3 DNA sequence: TGTGCCATCAGTGAGTTTAGAGGCACTGAAGCTTTCTTT. Its translation is CAISEFRGTEAFF.

V is TRBV7-6 and J is TRBJ1-2, with TRBD1 matching over 7 bases. V was clipped by 4 bases and J by 6 bases; unmatched bases: 11. Germline CDR1 SGHVS, CDR2 FNYEAQ. CDR3 length equals 15 residues. CDR3 nucleotide sequence: TGTGCCAGCAGCTCCCGTCGACAGGGAGCCCATGGCTACACCTTC. Translating it yields CASSSRRQGAHGYTF.

The rearrangement links TRBV5-4 to TRBJ2-3; 8 positions match TRBD2. Germline CDR1 is SGHNT and CDR2 is YYREEE (reference sequence). V gave up 0 bases and J gave up 3 bases; unmatched junction bases: 9. The CDR3 is 17 residues long. CDR3 DNA sequence: TGTGCCAGCAGCTTGGGGCCAGCGGGAGACGGTACAGATACGCAGTATTTT. Protein: CASSLGPAGDGTDTQYF.

J is TRBJ2-7 and V is TRBV5-4; perhaps TRBD1 as D (8 bases). Trimming cost V 4 bases and J 2 bases, with 16 bases left between them. The CDR3 sequence is 15 residues long. In germline, CDR1 is SGHNT, CDR2 YYREEE (reference sequence). As DNA, the CDR3 is TGTGCCAGCAGCCACAGGGGGGCGGGAGCCTACGAGCAGTACTTC. Protein product: CASSHRGAGAYEQYF.

This clone showed up just once. As DNA, the CDR3 is TGTGCCAGCAGCCCATCCCCTAATGACAATCAGCCCCAGCATTTT. It is translated as CASSPSPNDNQPQHF. This chain links TRBV9 with TRBJ1-5; unclear D gene. Germline CDR1 is SGDLS and CDR2 is YYNGEE. V lost 4 bases and J lost 3, with 14 bases in between. The CDR3 runs 15 residues.

The count of this clone is one. This sequence joins TRBV7-2 and TRBJ1-2; TRBD1 is a possible D gene (5 bases). This CDR3 has 14 amino acids. V was clipped by 0 bases and J by 8 bases, with 13 bases between them. The germline CDR1 and CDR2 sequences are SGHTA and FQGNSA. The CDR3 is CASSLARTPAGYTF. The DNA of the CDR3 is TGTGCCAGCAGCTTAGCGCGGACACCGGCGGGCTACACCTTC.

V is TRBV25-1 and J is TRBJ2-7; 11 nucleotides line up with TRBD2. The CDR3 covers 15 residues. The germline V gene has CDR1 MGHDK and CDR2 SYGVNS. The junction had 7 bases not matched to a gene; V was cut back by 4 bases and J by 5 bases. The CDR3 nucleotides are TGTGCCAGCAGTGGGACTACTAGCGGGAGACACGAGCAGTACTTC. Amino acids: CASSGTTSGRHEQYF.

The chain joins TRBV5-1 to TRBJ1-1; D is undetermined. Trimming removed 1 base from V and 7 bases from J, with 14 bases in between. This CDR3 contains 14 residues. The germline gives CDR1 SGHRS, CDR2 YFSETQ. The CDR3 DNA follows: TGCGCCAGCAGCTTGTCCGTGGAGTGGGTTGAAGCTTTCTTT. Residues: CASSLSVEWVEAFF.

The V call is TRBV7-2, the J call TRBJ2-2; 8 nucleotides align to TRBD2. V lost 1 base and J lost 5; bases outside the gene matches: 12. This CDR3 is 18 amino acids long. Germline CDR1 SGHTA, CDR2 FQGNSA. The CDR3 region has the DNA TGTGCCAGCAGCTTAGTCGGAGCGGGAGAAAGGGGGACCGGGGAGCTGTTTTTT. It yields the protein CASSLVGAGERGTGELFF.

To note about this clone: One end of the junction does not line up with germline, which may come from a read error. The chain has TRBV7-7 and TRBJ1-5; no clear D. CDR3 length: 13 residues. CDR1 and CDR2 (germline): SSHAT, FNYEAQ (reference sequence). DNA for the CDR3: TGTGCTAGCAGCTTGGCGGTAGATCAGCCCCAGCATTTT. Protein product: CASSLAVDQPQHF.

The chain is built from TRBV7-6 and TRBJ2-7; TRBD1 matches at 7 bases. Germline lookup yields CDR1 SGHVS and CDR2 FNYEAQ. With 3 bases clipped from V and 0 bases from J, the junction kept 8 bases outside the gene matches. The CDR3 consists of 16 residues. CDR3 sequence (DNA): TGTGCCAGCAGCTTCCGCAGGGGGTCCCTCTCCTACGAGCAGTACTTC. It codes for CASSFRRGSLSYEQYF.

This chain uses TRBV5-4 with TRBJ1-2; D not certain. Germline CDR1 is SGHNT and CDR2 is YYREEE (reference sequence). The germline V and J ends were trimmed by 2 bases and 1 base, with 12 bases remaining between them. CDR3 length equals 15 residues. The CDR3 loop is CASSFGGRSNYGYTF. As DNA, the CDR3 is TGTGCCAGCAGCTTTGGTGGCCGAAGTAACTATGGCTACACCTTC. The full variable domain, rest sourced from reference TRBV5-4 and TRBJ1-2, is ETGVTQSPTHLIKTRGQQVTLRCSSQSGHNTVSWYQQALGQGPQFIFQYYREEENGRGNFPPRFSGLQFPNYSSELNVNALELDDSALYLCASSFGGRSNYGYTFGSGTRLTVV.

The J gene is TRBJ1-1, the V gene TRBV10-3; 8 bases are shared with TRBD1. V lost 2 bases and J lost 4; bases outside the gene matches: 9. Germline CDR1 is ENHRY and CDR2 is SYGVKD. The CDR3 totals 16 residues. Here the CDR3 reads CAISEGETGESTEAFF. In DNA, the CDR3 is TGTGCCATCAGTGAGGGAGAGACAGGGGAAAGCACTGAAGCTTTCTTT.

The chain couples TRBV7-9 to TRBJ1-6; TRBD1 matches at 7 bases. CDR3 length: 18 amino acids. V dropped 5 bases and J dropped 0; count of bases not matched to a gene: 10. The germline gives CDR1 SEHNR, CDR2 FQNEAQ (reference sequence). The CDR3 is CASSLPGQSSSYNSPLHF. CDR3 bases: TGTGCCAGCAGCCTACCGGGACAGTCAAGCTCCTATAATTCACCCCTCCACTTT.